The sample holds one count of the clone carrying this T cell receptor beta chain. The data were obtained in a study of blood T cell repertoires in COVID-19. On the study more broadly: Whether acute or convalescent, the COVID-19 samples came from the United States, Italy and Spain. T cells, B-cell-depleted T cells, or PBMCs supplied cDNA or gDNA.

Using immunoSEQ multiplex PCR, the repertoire was profiled, and TCRdb retains in-frame clones only, with some absent. The repertoire includes over 110,000 clones, about 80% of them detected once, and approximately 3.6% sits in the top ten. The length of the CDR3 is 16 residues. Germline CDR1 and CDR2: SGDLS and YYNGEE. After removal of 4 bases from V and 3 bases from J, the junction contained 10 bases not matched to a gene. The sequenced sample consisted of peripheral blood. This sequence joins TRBV9 and TRBJ1-1; TRBD1 matches at 9 bases. The TCR sequence derives from a man aged 55 to 70 with acute or convalescent COVID-19. The chain's CDR3 is CASSSGEQGAYTEAFF. The CDR3 DNA reads as TGTGCCAGCAGCTCAGGGGAACAGGGGGCGTACACTGAAGCTTTCTTT.